These T cell receptor beta chains were read from a single sample in a study of T cell responses to AZD1222 COVID-19 vaccine. Method: immunoSEQ multiplex PCR; TCRdb's copy keeps in-frame clones and lacks some. The data contain about 100,000 clones, 85% to 95% of them seen just once; the ten biggest clones take up under 2%. The input for sequencing was peripheral blood, taken on day 0 of AZD1222 vaccination. The source of these receptors is an adult in good health. The CDR3 runs from the conserved cysteine through the conserved F or W. D genes are given only for firm matches. Rows give clone size only sometimes, using once, few, many, or a class for an expanded clone.

J	V	length	D	size	DNA	CDR3
TRBJ1-1	TRBV5-1	16	TRBD1	few	TGCGCCAGCAGTGACCCCCGACAGGGGGCTGCCACTGAAGCTTTCTTT	CASSDPRQGAATEAFF
TRBJ2-7	TRBV2	14	TRBD1	NA	TGTGCCAGTAACCGGGACAGGGGGCCCTACGAGCAGTACTTC	CASNRDRGPYEQYF
TRBJ2-4	TRBV21-1	15	NA	once	TGTGCCAGCAGCAAAAATCCATCAGCCAAAAACATTCAGTACTTC	CASSKNPSAKNIQYF
TRBJ2-2	TRBV2	15	TRBD1	NA	TGTGCCAGCAGAGATCAGGGGGAGAACACCGGGGAGCTGTTTTTT	CASRDQGENTGELFF
TRBJ2-7	TRBV29-1	17	NA	NA	TGCAGCGTTGTACTAGGGTGGGTTTCCTCTAACTCCTACGAGCAGTACTTC	CSVVLGWVSSNSYEQYF
TRBJ2-3	TRBV5-8	16	NA	NA	TGTGCCAGCAGCATTCGGCCTATTCTGAGCACAGATACGCAGTATTTT	CASSIRPILSTDTQYF
TRBJ1-1	TRBV2	14	NA	NA	TGTGCCAGCAGTGCCCTTAGTACAGTCACTGAAGCTTTCTTT	CASSALSTVTEAFF
TRBJ1-1	TRBV30	13	TRBD1	NA	TGTGCCTGCACCGGACAGGGTAGTAATGAAGCTTTCTTT	CACTGQGSNEAFF
TRBJ2-3	TRBV6-5	15	TRBD1	NA	TGTGCCAGCATCTTGGGGACAGGGTTCCGAGATACGCAGTATTTT	CASILGTGFRDTQYF
TRBJ2-7	TRBV28	15	NA	NA	TGTGCCAGCAGTTCACCCCGAACAAGTACCTACGAGCAGTACTTC	CASSSPRTSTYEQYF
TRBJ2-7	TRBV18	13	TRBD1	NA	TGTGCCAGCTCACCCGGGACAGTTTACGAGCAGTACTTC	CASSPGTVYEQYF
TRBJ1-2	TRBV3-1/TRBV3-2	13	TRBD1	NA	TGTGCCAGCAGCAAGAATAGACAGGGAGGCTACACCTTC	CASSKNRQGGYTF
TRBJ1-2	TRBV11-2	13	NA	NA	TGTGCCAGCAGCCCCGACGGCAACTATGGCTACACCTTC	CASSPDGNYGYTF
TRBJ2-7	TRBV2	14	TRBD1	NA	TGTGCCAGCGTCATTACGGACAGGCACTACGAGCAGTACTTC	CASVITDRHYEQYF
TRBJ2-5	TRBV6-5	14	TRBD2	NA	TGTGCCAGCGCCGGCGCGGGAGGAGAAGAGACCCAGTACTTC	CASAGAGGEETQYF
TRBJ1-6	TRBV6-5	15	TRBD1	NA	TGTGCCAGCAGGAAGCGGGACAGGGGTAACTCACCCCTCCACTTT	CASRKRDRGNSPLHF